This TCR beta chain was identified during a study of blood T cell repertoires in COVID-19. Looking at the study overall: The analysed material was cDNA or gDNA that came from T cells, B-cell-depleted T cells, or PBMCs.

TCRdb's table, derived via immunoSEQ multiplex PCR, lists solely in-frame clones and lacks some. The sample holds over 200,000 clones, over 75% seen once. This TCR derives from a woman aged 50 to 60 who had recovered from COVID-19. Sequencing used PBMCs or T cells enriched from blood (not recorded which).

CDR3 nucleotide sequence: TGCGCCAGCAGCTCACAAATGGACAGCCAAGAGACCCAGTACTTC. Its translation: CASSSQMDSQETQYF. This chain connects TRBV5-1 to TRBJ2-5; D is perhaps TRBD1 (6 bases). V was cut by 3 bases and J by 1 base, with 13 bases left in between. This CDR3 comprises 15 residues. Germline values: CDR1 SGHRS, CDR2 YFSETQ.